Listed below are T cell receptor beta chains from one sample, sequenced in a study of shared clonotypes between healthy human individuals. Repertoires were generated with immunoSEQ multiplex PCR, while TCRdb's copy carries only in-frame clones and drops some. The data contain 2 million to 2.5 million clones, around 93% of them seen just once; the ten biggest clones take up approximately 0.4%. The sequenced sample was naive CD4+ T cells from PBMCs. The receptors derive from a man aged 18 to 29 in good health. Some clones in this sample may be carry-over from other donors' samples. Each CDR3 is given without its conserved first and last residue. Each record gives: clone size, J gene, V gene, CDR3 protein. Not all rows give a size; the values are once, few, many and, for expanded clones, a class.

-,TRBJ2-5,TRBV4-3,ASIPDHYGEETQY
-,TRBJ1-2,TRBV28,ASSLSDIAYGYT
-,TRBJ1-1,TRBV7-2,ASSSDRGAEAF
-,TRBJ2-2,TRBV6-1,ASSDRAGGTGELF
-,TRBJ1-2,TRBV7-2,ASNTQGFGYGYT
-,TRBJ2-7,TRBV5-4,ASSWTGTRSREQY
-,TRBJ2-5,TRBV18,ASSPPMTGGETQY
-,TRBJ1-5,TRBV5-1,ASSLGDLIGNQPQH
-,TRBJ2-2,TRBV11-3,ASSPRTSGRVGELF
-,TRBJ2-7,TRBV7-2,ASSLALAGYEQY
-,TRBJ2-3,TRBV7-2,ASSLQANRPDTQY
few,TRBJ1-3,TRBV19,ASSMIQTWGNTIY
-,TRBJ2-5,TRBV5-6,ASSWGQGLGETQY
-,TRBJ1-4,TRBV7-2,ASSLSGSAATNEKLF
-,TRBJ1-4,TRBV9,ASSSGQGATTNEKLF
-,TRBJ1-1,TRBV2,ASSVGGPEAF
-,TRBJ2-2,TRBV30,AWSVGEASNTGELF
-,TRBJ2-1,TRBV11-3,ASSLGGITYNEQF
-,TRBJ1-1,TRBV28,ASSLGGGTEAF
-,TRBJ2-2,TRBV29-1,SVRGAGGRRGAV
-,TRBJ1-2,TRBV25-1,ASSVTDRGDYGYT
-,TRBJ2-7,TRBV25-1,ASSQQGASGEQY
-,TRBJ2-2,TRBV7-3,ASSPGFTGELF
-,TRBJ1-2,TRBV7-3,ASSFGQGRSDGYT